There are a few counts of the clone carrying this TCR beta chain. Its antigen is unknown. This specimen comes from a study of cytomegalovirus exposure and HLA in healthy donors. Study-wide context: As an earlier analysis found, around 190 million T cells yielded some 120 million unique TCR beta sequences.

Germline CDR1 and CDR2: SGHTA and FQGNSA. V was pared by 5 bases and J by 5 bases, with 16 bases between. CDR3 length equals 15 residues. The PCR contained 60 Vbeta and 13 Jbeta primers. Only in-frame clones appear in the TCRdb table, and some are missing; sequencing was by immunoSEQ multiplex PCR. The table includes some 57,000 clones, about 73% detected once. General study findings and limits: An assumption of roughly uniform sequencing depth across donors underlay the presence/absence analyses. Productive status was seen about 87% or about 30% of the time for most TCR beta V segments in an earlier analysis.

The sequence was collected from a woman in her sixties or seventies in good health and CMV-seropositive. Sequencing was done on a sample of PBMCs. The chain recombines TRBV7-2 with TRBJ2-1; D is perhaps TRBD2 (6 bases). CDR3 nucleotides: TGTGCCAGCAGCCACCAAACGGGGGTTAACAATGAGCAGTTCTTC. Its protein product is CASSHQTGVNNEQFF. Filled out from reference TRBV7-2 and TRBJ2-1, the complete variable domain reads GAGVSQSPSNKVTEKGKDVELRCDPISGHTALYWYRQSLGQGLEFLIYFQGNSAPDKSGLPSDRFSAERTGGSVSTLTIQRTQQEDSAVYLCASSHQTGVNNEQFFGPGTRLTVL.